This TCR beta chain was found in a study of cytomegalovirus exposure and HLA in healthy donors. This CDR3 is built from 15 residues. After removal of 0 bases from V and 7 bases from J, the junction contained 8 bases not matched to a gene. Germline V lookup: CDR1 LGHNA, CDR2 YSLEER. Findings of the study overall: In an earlier analysis, about 90% or about 30%: the productive usage of most TCR beta V segments. The study assumed roughly uniform donor sequencing depth for presence/absence analyses.

PCR used 60 Vbeta primers and 13 Jbeta primers. Profiling relied on immunoSEQ multiplex PCR, and the TCRdb table lists in-frame clones only, not all of them. The data contain approximately 120,000 clones, approximately 80% of them singletons. Turning to this clone: The antigen is unknown.

The rearrangement links TRBV4-3 to TRBJ1-1; 7 bases are shared with TRBD1. The clonotype comes from a man aged 40-49 years in good health and CMV-seronegative. Sequencing was carried out using PBMCs. CDR3 sequence reads: CASSQDALRDSEAFF. The DNA of the CDR3 is TGCGCCAGCAGCCAAGATGCTCTGAGGGACAGTGAAGCTTTCTTT.